This T cell receptor beta chain was sequenced in a study of blood T cell repertoires in COVID-19. Study details: The United States, Italy and Spain provided the acute and convalescent COVID-19 samples. Sample material is recorded as cDNA or gDNA derived from T cells, B-cell-depleted T cells, or PBMCs.

With 0 bases clipped from V and 2 bases from J, the junction kept 9 bases outside the gene matches. The CDR3 runs 18 residues. The V gene's germline CDR1 is SGHDN and CDR2 FVKESK. A PCR-confirmed or clinician-diagnosed COVID-19 case had contacted exposed participants within 2 weeks of entry. Assay: immunoSEQ multiplex PCR; the TCRdb copy retains only in-frame clones and omits some. The data show some 360,000 clones, with about 88% seen just once and just over 1% held by the top ten. The rearrangement uses TRBV14 and TRBJ2-1, with 8 positions matching TRBD2. Source material: PBMCs or T cells enriched from blood (not recorded which). The origin of this receptor is a woman aged 25 to 39 who had been exposed to COVID-19. The CDR3 spells CASSQDRGGRTAYNEQFF. CDR3 nucleotides: TGTGCCAGCAGCCAAGATCGAGGCGGGAGGACCGCCTACAATGAGCAGTTCTTC.